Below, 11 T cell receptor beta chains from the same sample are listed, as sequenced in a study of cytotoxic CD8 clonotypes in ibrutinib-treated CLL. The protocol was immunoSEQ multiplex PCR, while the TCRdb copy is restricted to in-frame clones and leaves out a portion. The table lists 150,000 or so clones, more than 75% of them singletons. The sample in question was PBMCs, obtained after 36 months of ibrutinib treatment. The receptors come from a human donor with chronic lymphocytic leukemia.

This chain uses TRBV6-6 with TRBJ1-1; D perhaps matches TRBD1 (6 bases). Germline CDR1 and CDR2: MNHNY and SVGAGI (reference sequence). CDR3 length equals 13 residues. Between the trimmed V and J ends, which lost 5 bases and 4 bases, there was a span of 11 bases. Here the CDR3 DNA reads TGTGCCAGCAGTACAGGGCCTGGCACTGAAGCTTTCTTT. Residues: CASSTGPGTEAFF.

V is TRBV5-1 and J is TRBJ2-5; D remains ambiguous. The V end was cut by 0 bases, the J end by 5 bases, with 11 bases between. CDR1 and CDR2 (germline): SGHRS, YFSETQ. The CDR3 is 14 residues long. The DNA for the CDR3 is TGCGCCAGCAGCTTGGGCCCGGGTCCGGAGACCCAGTACTTC. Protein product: CASSLGPGPETQYF.

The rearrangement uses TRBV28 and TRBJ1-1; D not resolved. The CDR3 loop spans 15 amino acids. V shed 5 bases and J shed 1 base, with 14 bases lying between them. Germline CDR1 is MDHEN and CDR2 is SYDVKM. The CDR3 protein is CASSPPPPGNTEAFF. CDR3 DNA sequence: TGTGCCAGCAGTCCCCCACCCCCAGGGAACACTGAAGCTTTCTTT.

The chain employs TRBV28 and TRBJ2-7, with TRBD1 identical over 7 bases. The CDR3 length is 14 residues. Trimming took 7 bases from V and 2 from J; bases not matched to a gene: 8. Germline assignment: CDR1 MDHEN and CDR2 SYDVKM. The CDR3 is CASTSTGRAYEQYF. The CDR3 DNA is TGTGCCAGCACCTCGACAGGGAGAGCCTACGAGCAGTACTTC.

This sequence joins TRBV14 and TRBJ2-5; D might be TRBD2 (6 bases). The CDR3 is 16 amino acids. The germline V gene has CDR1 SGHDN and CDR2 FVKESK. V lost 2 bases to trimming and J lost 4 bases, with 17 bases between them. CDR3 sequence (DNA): TGTGCCAGCAGCCAAAGGGCGGGGAGGCGGGCAGAGACCCAGTACTTC. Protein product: CASSQRAGRRAETQYF.

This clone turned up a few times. The CDR3 DNA reads as TGTGCCAGCAGACTTATATCCTACAATGAGCAGTTCTTC. Protein sequence: CASRLISYNEQFF. This chain connects TRBV7-2 to TRBJ2-1; unclear D gene. Germline V gene sequence: CDR1 SGHTA, CDR2 FQGNSA. V lost 6 bases and J lost 1, with 7 bases in between. This CDR3 has 13 residues.

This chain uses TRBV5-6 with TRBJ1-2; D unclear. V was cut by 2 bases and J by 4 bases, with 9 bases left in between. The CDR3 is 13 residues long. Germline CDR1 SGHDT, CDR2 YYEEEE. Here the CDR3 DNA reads TGTGCCAGCAGCTTAGGCCGGGTCTATGGCTACACCTTC. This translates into CASSLGRVYGYTF.

The CDR3, as DNA: TGTGCCAGCAGCCGAGACAGGTTGACTAATGAAAAACTGTTTTTT. Protein: CASSRDRLTNEKLFF. The chain uses TRBV14 and TRBJ1-4; maybe TRBD1 (6 bases). The V end was cut by 4 bases, the J end by 2 bases, with 11 bases between. The CDR3 length is 15 residues. Germline V lookup: CDR1 SGHDN, CDR2 FVKESK.

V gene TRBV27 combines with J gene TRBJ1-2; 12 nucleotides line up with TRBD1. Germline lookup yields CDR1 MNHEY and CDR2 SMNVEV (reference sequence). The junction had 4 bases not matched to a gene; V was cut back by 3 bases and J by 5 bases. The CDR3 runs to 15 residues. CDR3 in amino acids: CASSFEGQGAYGYTF. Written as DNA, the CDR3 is TGTGCCAGCAGTTTTGAGGGACAGGGGGCTTATGGCTACACCTTC.

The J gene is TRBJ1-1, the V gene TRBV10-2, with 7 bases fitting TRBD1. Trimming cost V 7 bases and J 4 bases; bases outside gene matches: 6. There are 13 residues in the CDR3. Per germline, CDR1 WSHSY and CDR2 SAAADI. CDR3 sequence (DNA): TGCGCCAGCAAGAAACAGGGGCTCACTGAAGCTTTCTTT. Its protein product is CASKKQGLTEAFF.

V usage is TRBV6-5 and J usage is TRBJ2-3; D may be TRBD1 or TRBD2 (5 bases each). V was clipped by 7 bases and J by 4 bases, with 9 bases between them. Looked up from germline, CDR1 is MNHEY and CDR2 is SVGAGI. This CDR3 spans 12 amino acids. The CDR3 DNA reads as TGTGCCAGCAAGAGGGGCCCAGATACGCAGTATTTT. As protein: CASKRGPDTQYF.